A single sample gave rise to the 30 T cell receptor beta chains below, sequenced in a study of blood T cell repertoires in COVID-19. TCRdb keeps only in-frame clones here, not all; method: immunoSEQ multiplex PCR. The table lists some 270,000 clones, around 85% of them singletons. Sequenced material: peripheral blood. These receptors all stem from a woman aged 65 to 85 with acute or convalescent COVID-19.

The chain has TRBV5-4 and TRBJ2-1, with D tentatively TRBD2 (5 bases). This CDR3 is built from 15 residues. The germline gives CDR1 SGHNT, CDR2 YYREEE (reference sequence). Trimming removed 4 bases at V and 7 bases at J, with 18 bases between. The CDR3 DNA is TGTGCCAGCAGCGGAGTCCGCGGGCGCGGGAATGAGCAGTTCTTC. Protein sequence: CASSGVRGRGNEQFF.

The chain recombines TRBV6-5 with TRBJ1-1; no clear D. CDR3 length: 13 amino acids. Trimming cost V 6 bases and J 0 bases, with 8 bases left between them. Germline assignment: CDR1 MNHEY and CDR2 SVGAGI. The CDR3 protein is CASRITVNTEAFF. CDR3 bases: TGTGCCAGCAGAATAACAGTGAACACTGAAGCTTTCTTT.

The V and J genes are TRBV21-1 and TRBJ2-1; TRBD2, as called in the table, went unchecked against the DNA. TRBV21-1 is designated a pseudogene. The CDR3 contains 13 residues. The CDR3 loop reads CASSKERRHEQFF. DNA of the CDR3: TGTGCCAGCAGCAAAGAGAGGAGGCATGAGCAGTTCTTC.

J is TRBJ2-3 and V is TRBV30, with D tentatively TRBD2 (6 bases). CDR3 length: 12 residues. Germline CDR1 GTSNPN, CDR2 SVGIG (reference sequence). Deletions cut 4 bases from V and 2 bases from J, with 7 bases between. CDR3 nucleotide sequence: TGTGCCTGGATGGACTACACAGATACGCAGTATTTT. This codes for CAWMDYTDTQYF. Full variable domain (missing parts from reference TRBV30 and TRBJ2-3): SQTIHQWPATLVQPVGSPLSLECTVEGTSNPNLYWYRQAAGRGLQLLFYSVGIGQISSEVPQNLSASRPQDRQFILSSKKLLLSDSGFYLCAWMDYTDTQYFGPGTRLTVL.

This chain joins TRBV2 and TRBJ2-7; D is possibly TRBD2 (6 bases). Germline loops: CDR1 SNHLY, CDR2 FYNNEI. Deletions cut 7 bases from V and 3 bases from J, with 16 bases between. The CDR3 covers 14 residues. The CDR3 coding sequence is TGTGCCAGCAACCGGCAGGGAGGAAACTACGAGCAGTACTTC. Its protein product is CASNRQGGNYEQYF.

This rearrangement joins TRBV6-5 to TRBJ1-4; perhaps TRBD1 as D (6 bases). Germline assignment: CDR1 MNHEY and CDR2 SVGAGI. V was trimmed by 6 bases and J by 4 bases, leaving 15 bases between them. This CDR3 comprises 15 residues. CDR3 nucleotides: TGTGCCAGCAGCGTTGGACAGAGCCGTAATGAAAAACTGTTTTTT. It translates to CASSVGQSRNEKLFF.

The chain links TRBV7-3 to TRBJ2-2; D uncertain. The CDR3 loop spans 13 amino acids. V lost 2 bases, J lost 4 bases, and 5 bases lay in between. CDR1 is SGHTA, CDR2 FQGTGA, per germline. The CDR3 spells CASSLLPTGELFF. Here the CDR3 DNA reads TGTGCCAGCAGCTTACTTCCCACCGGGGAGCTGTTTTTT. The full variable domain, rest sourced from reference TRBV7-3 and TRBJ2-2, is GAGVSQTPSNKVTEKGKYVELRCDPISGHTALYWYRQSLGQGPEFLIYFQGTGAADDSGLPNDRFFAVRPEGSVSTLKIQRTERGDSAVYLCASSLLPTGELFFGEGSRLTVL.

V usage is TRBV5-1 and J usage is TRBJ2-2, with D hard to call. Germline CDR1 SGHRS, CDR2 YFSETQ. Trimming shortened V by 0 bases and J by 4 bases, and 4 bases separated the two germline ends. The CDR3 extends over 13 amino acids. This CDR3 reads CASSLVITGELFF. In nucleotides, the CDR3 is TGCGCCAGCAGCTTGGTAATCACCGGGGAGCTGTTTTTT.

At least ten counts were recorded for this clone. The chain has TRBV29-1 and TRBJ1-2; weak D call: TRBD1 (5 bases). Deletions cut 4 bases from V and 4 bases from J, with 13 bases between. The CDR3 extends over 13 amino acids. CDR1 and CDR2 (germline): SQVTM, ANQGSEA. CDR3 DNA sequence: TGCAGCGTTGTTCCCGGGGGAGGCTATGGCTACACCTTC. Translation gives CSVVPGGGYGYTF.

V and J are TRBV15 and TRBJ1-3; 12 bases match TRBD1. CDR3 length: 18 residues. Germline lookup yields CDR1 LNHNV and CDR2 YYDKDF (reference sequence). J lost 3 bases, V lost 0 bases, and 6 bases had no gene match. CDR3 nucleotides: TGTGCCACCAGCAGAGATTCCCGGGACAGGGGGCTTGGAAACACCATATATTTT. Amino acids: CATSRDSRDRGLGNTIYF.

The DNA for the CDR3 is TGCGCCAGCAGCCAAGATTTGACAGGGGGAACAGATACGCAGTATTTT. As protein: CASSQDLTGGTDTQYF. The rearrangement joins TRBV4-1 to TRBJ2-3; 9 bases line up with TRBD1. V lost 0 bases, J lost 3 bases, and 4 bases stayed unmatched. CDR1 is MGHRA and CDR2 is YSYEKL in the germline V gene. The CDR3 has 16 amino acids.

V gene TRBV5-4 combines with J gene TRBJ1-2; 7 positions match TRBD1. The ends lost 4 bases at V and 4 bases at J; junction bases unmatched: 4. CDR1 and CDR2 (germline): SGHNT, YYREEE (reference sequence). The CDR3 spans 13 residues. The CDR3 protein is CASSDDRAYGYTF. The DNA for the CDR3 is TGTGCCAGCAGCGACGACAGGGCCTATGGCTACACCTTC. Looking up the rest from reference TRBV5-4 and TRBJ1-2 gives the full variable domain: ETGVTQSPTHLIKTRGQQVTLRCSSQSGHNTVSWYQQALGQGPQFIFQYYREEENGRGNFPPRFSGLQFPNYSSELNVNALELDDSALYLCASSDDRAYGYTFGSGTRLTVV.

The rearrangement uses TRBV4-1 and TRBJ1-5; D perhaps matches TRBD1 (5 bases). Germline CDR1 is MGHRA and CDR2 is YSYEKL. The CDR3 totals 15 residues. V lost 3 bases to trimming and J lost 5 bases, with 14 bases between them. CDR3 sequence reads: CASSQSDTKYQPQHF. The DNA of the CDR3 is TGCGCCAGCAGCCAGTCGGACACCAAATATCAGCCCCAGCATTTT.

This clone showed up just once. This chain links TRBV10-2 with TRBJ1-1, with a weak D call TRBD1 (5 bases). V lost 8 bases to trimming and J lost 6 bases, with 7 bases between them. Per germline, CDR1 WSHSY and CDR2 SAAADI. The CDR3 has 10 residues. Here the CDR3 reads CASQGSEAFF. DNA of the CDR3: TGCGCCAGCCAGGGTTCTGAAGCTTTCTTT.

This clone turned up a few times. This rearrangement joins TRBV2 to TRBJ2-7, with TRBD1 identical over 9 bases. The CDR3 sequence is 12 residues long. V gave up 11 bases and J gave up 3 bases; unmatched junction bases: 5. The germline V gene encodes CDR1 SNHLY and CDR2 FYNNEI. CDR3 nucleotide sequence: TGTGCCCGGGGGACAGGGAACTACGAGCAGTACTTC. This encodes CARGTGNYEQYF.

The chain links TRBV5-1 to TRBJ1-1; TRBD1 aligns across 8 bases. In germline, CDR1 is SGHRS, CDR2 YFSETQ. This CDR3 has 13 amino acids. V lost 5 bases and J lost 4; bases outside the gene matches: 4. The CDR3 sequence: CASRRQGSTEAFF. CDR3 bases: TGCGCCAGCAGGAGACAGGGGAGCACTGAAGCTTTCTTT.

The V call is TRBV10-3, the J call TRBJ1-3; D perhaps matches TRBD1 (5 bases). Looked up from germline, CDR1 is ENHRY and CDR2 is SYGVKD. CDR3 length: 13 residues. The V end lost 11 bases, the J end lost 1 base, and 12 bases lay between the germline ends. The CDR3 loop reads CAAGGISGNTIYF. The CDR3, as DNA: TGTGCCGCCGGGGGTATTTCTGGAAACACCATATATTTT.

The V and J genes are TRBV12-3 or TRBV12-4 and TRBJ2-1; a weak D match, TRBD2 (5 bases). The CDR3 totals 13 residues. The V gene lost 7 bases and the J gene lost 4 bases, with 11 bases spanning the gap. The CDR3 spells CASKERLYNEQFF. CDR3 coding DNA: TGTGCCAGCAAGGAGCGGCTTTACAATGAGCAGTTCTTC.

V usage is TRBV3-1 (or the pseudogene TRBV3-2) and J usage is TRBJ2-5, with 9 bases aligning to TRBD2. The CDR3 is 18 residues long. CDR1 is LGHDT and CDR2 is YNNKEL in the germline V gene (reference sequence). J was trimmed by 6 bases and V by 4 bases; bases with no gene match: 18. DNA for the CDR3: TGTGCCAGCAGCCTAGGGGTCAGCGGGGGGCATTTCGTGAAGACCCAGTACTTC. This translates into CASSLGVSGGHFVKTQYF.

This clone appeared a single time. The J gene is TRBJ1-2, the V gene TRBV6-1, with 7 bases aligning to TRBD1. Germline V lookup: CDR1 MNHNS, CDR2 SASEGT. The CDR3 loop spans 14 amino acids. Trimming cost V 2 bases and J 6 bases; bases outside gene matches: 6. As DNA, the CDR3 is TGTGCCAGCAGTGAAATCAGGGGGAGAGATGGCTACACCTTC. Translated: CASSEIRGRDGYTF.

The genes are TRBV5-4 and TRBJ1-1; tentatively, D is TRBD1 (5 bases). The germline gives CDR1 SGHNT, CDR2 YYREEE (reference sequence). This CDR3 region has 13 residues. V was shortened by 4 bases and J by 1 base, with 8 bases between the two germline ends. The CDR3 loop is CASSRGGNTEAFF. The CDR3 DNA reads TGTGCCAGCAGCCGGGGGGGGAACACTGAAGCTTTCTTT.

V is TRBV6-4 and J is TRBJ2-2, with D possibly being TRBD1 (6 bases). Trimming cost V 3 bases and J 4 bases, with 9 bases left between them. In germline, CDR1 is MRHNA, CDR2 SNTAGT. CDR3 length: 14 amino acids. CDR3 in amino acids: CASSEGQSTGELFF. As DNA, the CDR3 is TGTGCCAGCAGTGAAGGACAGTCCACCGGGGAGCTGTTTTTT.

The V call is TRBV18, the J call TRBJ2-4, with a weak D call TRBD1 (7 bases). This CDR3 contains 14 residues. With 3 bases removed from V and 8 bases from J, the gap between germline ends came to 14 bases. The V gene's germline CDR1 is KGHSH and CDR2 LQKENI. The CDR3, as DNA: TGTGCCAGCTCACCTCAGGGGGGAACGGACATTCAGTACTTC. Its translation is CASSPQGGTDIQYF.

The chain combines TRBV13 with TRBJ1-2; 7 bases align to TRBD1. The CDR3 extends over 17 amino acids. J was trimmed by 5 bases and V by 3 bases; bases with no gene match: 15. Germline V gene data show CDR1 as PRHDT and CDR2 as FYEKMQ (reference sequence). The CDR3: CASSFGGKRTGFYGYTF. CDR3 DNA: TGTGCCAGCAGCTTCGGTGGAAAACGGACAGGCTTTTATGGCTACACCTTC.

The genes are TRBV2 and TRBJ2-2; D call uncertain. Trimming took 6 bases from V and 2 from J, leaving 10 bases between them. Germline V CDR1 and CDR2: SNHLY, FYNNEI. The CDR3 length is 14 residues. The DNA for the CDR3 is TGTGCCAGCAGGCCCACAGCAAACACCGGGGAGCTGTTTTTT. Encoded protein: CASRPTANTGELFF.

The rearrangement uses TRBV24-1 and TRBJ2-7; 7 nucleotides agree with TRBD1. Germline V gene data show CDR1 as KGHDR and CDR2 as SFDVKD. Germline trimming cut 4 bases from V and 5 bases from J; bases unmatched to any gene: 7. CDR3 length equals 14 residues. The CDR3 sequence: CATSDRTGTDEQYF. In nucleotides, the CDR3 is TGTGCCACCAGTGACCGGACAGGAACCGACGAGCAGTACTTC.

This clone was seen a few times. V gene TRBV5-4 combines with J gene TRBJ2-7, with a weak D call TRBD1 (6 bases). V was cut by 4 bases and J by 2 bases, with 10 bases left in between. This CDR3 has 13 residues. The germline CDR1 and CDR2 sequences are SGHNT and YYREEE (reference sequence). The CDR3 nucleotides are TGTGCCAGCAGCCTGACAGGAGCCTACGAGCAGTACTTC. It codes for CASSLTGAYEQYF.

The chain combines TRBV5-1 with TRBJ2-7; maybe TRBD2 (6 bases). The germline V gene encodes CDR1 SGHRS and CDR2 YFSETQ. Trimming left V 0 bases short and J 7 bases short, with 11 bases between. This CDR3 is built from 13 residues. For the CDR3, the DNA is TGCGCCAGCAGCTTGGGCGGGATGGGGGAGCAGTACTTC. As protein: CASSLGGMGEQYF.

The V call is TRBV7-9, the J call TRBJ2-2; 10 bases match TRBD1. The germline V gene encodes CDR1 SEHNR and CDR2 FQNEAQ (reference sequence). The CDR3 sequence is 15 residues long. The junction had 4 bases not matched to a gene; V was cut back by 3 bases and J by 6 bases. The CDR3 DNA is TGTGCCAGCAGCTTTCGAGACAGGGGGCCCGGGGAGCTGTTTTTT. It codes for CASSFRDRGPGELFF.

The chain links TRBV3-1 (or the pseudogene TRBV3-2) to TRBJ2-1, with a tentative D call TRBD1 (6 bases). Germline lookup yields CDR1 LGHDT and CDR2 YNNKEL (reference sequence). The V end was cut by 1 base, the J end by 2 bases, with 9 bases between. The CDR3 consists of 15 residues. The CDR3 region is CASSQGWGPYNEQFF. The CDR3 DNA follows: TGTGCCAGCAGCCAAGGATGGGGGCCCTACAATGAGCAGTTCTTC.